These 13 T cell receptor beta chains share one sample of origin, sequenced in a study of T cell responses to AZD1222 COVID-19 vaccine. Repertoires were generated with immunoSEQ multiplex PCR, while TCRdb's copy carries only in-frame clones and drops some. The profile covers some 100,000 clones, with around 90% appearing a single time and about 13% taken by the ten largest. The specimen was peripheral blood, collected on day 0 of MenACWY control vaccination. Source of these receptors: an adult in good health.

The CDR3 DNA reads TGTGCCAGCAGCGAACCGGGGACAGGGTTTGAAAAACTGTTTTTT. Translated, it gives CASSEPGTGFEKLFF. The chain employs TRBV5-4 and TRBJ1-4; 9 bases match TRBD1. V was clipped by 4 bases and J by 7 bases; unmatched bases: 8. Looked up from germline, CDR1 is SGHNT and CDR2 is YYREEE (reference sequence). This CDR3 comprises 15 residues.

Of note for this clone: Other DNA sequences in this sample translate to the same CDR3. The chain has TRBV19 and TRBJ1-1; 8 nucleotides align to TRBD1. The CDR3 runs 13 residues. V was pared by 4 bases and J by 8 bases, with 6 bases of the junction left unmatched. CDR1 is LNHDA and CDR2 is SQIVND in the germline V gene (reference sequence). The DNA of the CDR3 is TGTGCCAGTAGTACGACAGGGGATACCGAAGCTTTCTTT. Translation: CASSTTGDTEAFF.

V gene TRBV19 combines with J gene TRBJ1-2, with 9 bases fitting TRBD1. CDR3 length equals 11 residues. Trimming cost V 9 bases and J 6 bases; bases outside gene matches: 2. Germline CDR1 reads LNHDA; CDR2 reads SQIVND (reference sequence). Here the CDR3 reads CASRTGDGYTF. The CDR3 coding sequence is TGTGCCAGCCGGACAGGGGATGGCTACACCTTC.

The chain joins TRBV5-1 to TRBJ2-7; TRBD2 might be the D (7 bases). CDR3 length: 15 amino acids. The V and J ends lost 4 bases and 3 bases respectively, with 17 bases between them. Germline V gene sequence: CDR1 SGHRS, CDR2 YFSETQ. CDR3 in amino acids: CASSMGGGQSYEQYF. The CDR3 coding sequence is TGCGCCAGCAGCATGGGAGGGGGGCAGAGCTACGAGCAGTACTTC. Full variable domain (remainder filled in from reference TRBV5-1 and TRBJ2-7): KAGVTQTPRYLIKTRGQQVTLSCSPISGHRSVSWYQQTPGQGLQFLFEYFSETQRNKGNFPGRFSGRQFSNSRSEMNVSTLELGDSALYLCASSMGGGQSYEQYFGPGTRLTVT.

The rearrangement joins TRBV7-2 to TRBJ2-1, with D unresolved. V gave up 3 bases and J gave up 2 bases, with 11 bases separating them. The germline gives CDR1 SGHTA, CDR2 FQGNSA. The CDR3 contains 15 residues. Written as DNA, the CDR3 is TGTGCCAGCAGCTTCGAGGTAGCCACCTACAATGAGCAGTTCTTC. This sequence encodes CASSFEVATYNEQFF. Full variable domain (missing parts from reference TRBV7-2 and TRBJ2-1): GAGVSQSPSNKVTEKGKDVELRCDPISGHTALYWYRQSLGQGLEFLIYFQGNSAPDKSGLPSDRFSAERTGGSVSTLTIQRTQQEDSAVYLCASSFEVATYNEQFFGPGTRLTVL.

This chain uses TRBV4-1 with TRBJ1-5, with unresolved D. The germline V gene encodes CDR1 MGHRA and CDR2 YSYEKL. This CDR3 is built from 13 residues. Trimming took off 0 bases at V and 4 bases at J, with 4 bases between the two ends. The CDR3 nucleotides are TGCGCCAGCAGCCAAGACCCTAATCAGCCCCAGCATTTT. This sequence encodes CASSQDPNQPQHF.

The chain recombines TRBV27 with TRBJ2-7; a weak D match, TRBD1 (5 bases). V lost 5 bases and J lost 0, with 11 bases in between. The CDR3 totals 14 residues. The germline gives CDR1 MNHEY, CDR2 SMNVEV (reference sequence). The CDR3, as DNA: TGTGCCAGCAGTCCGCGACAGAGCTCCTACGAGCAGTACTTC. Translated: CASSPRQSSYEQYF.

The V gene is TRBV5-1, the J gene TRBJ1-4; D is possibly TRBD1 (5 bases). V was trimmed by 0 bases and J by 0 bases, leaving 9 bases between them. The germline V gene encodes CDR1 SGHRS and CDR2 YFSETQ. This CDR3 is 16 amino acids long. CDR3 sequence: CASSLAGGSTNEKLFF. CDR3 DNA: TGCGCCAGCAGCTTGGCCGGGGGATCAACTAATGAAAAACTGTTTTTT.

The table lists this clone with a count of one. This chain links TRBV10-1 with TRBJ1-6; 10 nucleotides align to TRBD1. The CDR3 has 17 residues. CDR1 is WNHNN, CDR2 SYGVQD, per germline (reference sequence). The junction had 5 bases not matched to a gene; V was cut back by 6 bases and J by 0 bases. The CDR3 reads CASRQDRGFSYNSPLHF. The CDR3 DNA reads as TGCGCCAGCAGACAGGACAGGGGGTTCTCCTATAATTCACCCCTCCACTTT.

This chain uses TRBV6-1 with TRBJ2-7; D perhaps matches TRBD2 (5 bases). This CDR3 has 12 amino acids. The ends were cut back, 5 bases at V and 5 bases at J, with 10 bases in the middle. Germline CDR1 and CDR2: MNHNS and SASEGT. CDR3 DNA: TGTGCCAGCAGTCTCGAGGGCCACGAGCAGTACTTC. Translating it yields CASSLEGHEQYF.

This chain uses TRBV5-5 with TRBJ1-3, with 7 bases aligning to TRBD1. The CDR3 length is 15 residues. CDR1 and CDR2 from the germline V gene are SGHKS and YYEKEE (reference sequence). The J segment lost 3 bases and the V segment lost 0 bases, leaving 3 bases of the junction unmatched. CDR3 region: CASSLAQGIGNTIYF. The CDR3 DNA reads as TGTGCCAGCAGCTTGGCACAGGGGATTGGAAACACCATATATTTT. Full variable domain (missing parts from reference TRBV5-5 and TRBJ1-3): DAGVTQSPTHLIKTRGQQVTLRCSPISGHKSVSWYQQVLGQGPQFIFQYYEKEERGRGNFPDRFSARQFPNYSSELNVNALLLGDSALYLCASSLAQGIGNTIYFGEGSWLTVV.

V and J are TRBV2 and TRBJ1-2; tentative D call: TRBD1 (5 bases). V dropped 6 bases and J dropped 7 bases, with 15 bases sitting between them. The CDR3 runs to 13 residues. The germline CDR1 and CDR2 sequences are SNHLY and FYNNEI. The DNA of the CDR3 is TGTGCCAGCAGCTCCATGGGGGTTGGTGGCTACACCTTC. Protein product: CASSSMGVGGYTF. Together with reference TRBV2 and TRBJ1-2, the CDR3 gives the full variable domain: EPEVTQTPSHQVTQMGQEVILRCVPISNHLYFYWYRQILGQKVEFLVSFYNNEISEKSEIFDDQFSVERPDGSNFTLKIRSTKLEDSAMYFCASSSMGVGGYTFGSGTRLTVV.

This clone has just one count. The chain has TRBV11-2 and TRBJ1-2, with TRBD1 as a possible D gene (6 bases). The CDR3 has 14 residues. Germline CDR1 SGHAT, CDR2 FQNNGV. V lost 1 base, J lost 5 bases, and 11 bases lay in between. CDR3 DNA: TGTGCCAGCAGCTTAGTCACAGGGAGGTATGGCTACACCTTC. Amino acids: CASSLVTGRYGYTF.